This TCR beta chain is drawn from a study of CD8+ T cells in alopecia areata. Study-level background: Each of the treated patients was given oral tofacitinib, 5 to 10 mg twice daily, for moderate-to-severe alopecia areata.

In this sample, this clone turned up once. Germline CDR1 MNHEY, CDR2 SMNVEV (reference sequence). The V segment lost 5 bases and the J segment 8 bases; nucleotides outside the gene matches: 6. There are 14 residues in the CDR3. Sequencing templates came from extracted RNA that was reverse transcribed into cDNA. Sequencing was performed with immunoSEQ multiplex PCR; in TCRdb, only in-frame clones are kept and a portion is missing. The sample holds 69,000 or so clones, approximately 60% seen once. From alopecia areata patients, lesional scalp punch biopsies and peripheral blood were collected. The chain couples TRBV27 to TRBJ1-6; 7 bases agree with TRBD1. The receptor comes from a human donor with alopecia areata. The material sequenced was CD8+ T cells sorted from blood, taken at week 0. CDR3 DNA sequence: TGTGCCAGCAGTCCGGGACAGTCTTATTCACCCCTCCACTTT. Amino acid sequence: CASSPGQSYSPLHF.